A selection of T cell receptor beta chains follows, all from one sample in a study of blood T cells in healthy people across ages. TCRdb ran MiXCR on the 5' RACE reads and lists one entry per CDR3 protein. Here the sample spans 550,000 to 650,000 distinct CDR3 sequences, approximately 26% being singletons. These records were also assigned to another study, of T cells of mothers and their children.

Sequencing used blood. The origin of the receptors is a boy under 10 years old in good health. Each CDR3 is given with its conserved first and last residue. A D gene is named only where the DNA matches it firmly. Only some rows state a clone size, as once, few, many or a class for expanded clones.

-,TRBJ2-7,TRBV7-8,TRBD1,CASSSPPGQGTYEQYF,TGTGCCAGCAGCTCGCCCCCGGGACAGGGCACCTACGAGCAGTACTTC
-,TRBJ1-2,TRBV29-1,-,CSATDNYGYTF,TGCAGCGCCACAGATAACTATGGCTACACCTTC
few,TRBJ1-5,TRBV20-1,TRBD1,CSARTGAGNQPQHF,TGCAGTGCCAGAACAGGGGCGGGGAATCAGCCCCAGCATTTT
few,TRBJ2-7,TRBV10-2,-,CASRFKGSYEQYF,TGCGCCAGCAGGTTCAAGGGGAGCTACGAGCAGTACTTC
few,TRBJ2-1,TRBV7-9,TRBD2,CASSPGTSGSKFF,TGTGCCAGCAGCCCCGGGACTAGCGGGAGTAAATTCTTC
few,TRBJ2-5,TRBV7-2,-,CASSLAVRRAEGEQYF,TGTGCCAGCAGCTTAGCCGTCCGGCGGGCCGAGGGGGAGCAGTACTTC
-,TRBJ2-2,TRBV5-1,-,CASKGAVVNTGELFF,TGCGCCAGCAAGGGAGCAGTGGTGAACACCGGGGAGCTGTTTTTT
-,TRBJ2-7,TRBV28,TRBD2,CASSFPSGQRGAYEQYF,TGTGCCAGCAGTTTCCCCTCTGGGCAGCGGGGGGCCTACGAGCAGTACTTC
few,TRBJ2-7,TRBV7-6,-,CASSSGQAPYEQYF,TGTGCCAGCAGCTCGGGACAAGCCCCCTACGAGCAGTACTTC
-,TRBJ2-3,TRBV12-3/TRBV12-4,-,CASSTGHLKTDTQYF,TGTGCCAGCAGTACCGGACACCTCAAGACAGATACGCAGTATTTT
-,TRBJ2-5,TRBV29-1,TRBD1,CSVQTGGRETQYF,TGCAGCGTCCAGACAGGGGGACGAGAGACCCAGTACTTC
few,TRBJ2-7,TRBV20-1,TRBD2,CSAPWGGSSHEQYF,TGCAGTGCTCCTTGGGGAGGGAGCTCCCACGAGCAGTACTTC
few,TRBJ2-4,TRBV12-5,-,CASGRDSKNIQYF,TGTGCTAGTGGTCGAGATTCCAAAAACATTCAGTACTTC
-,TRBJ2-5,TRBV13,TRBD2,CASSPRTSGRRETQYF,TGTGCCAGCAGCCCCAGGACGAGCGGGAGGAGAGAGACCCAGTACTTC
-,TRBJ1-3,TRBV29-1,TRBD1,CSARTGIDAGNTIYF,TGCAGCGCTCGGACAGGGATTGACGCTGGAAACACCATATATTTT
few,TRBJ1-2,TRBV12-3/TRBV12-4,-,CASSPPDANYGYTF,TGTGCCAGCAGTCCTCCCGACGCTAACTATGGCTACACCTTC
-,TRBJ1-5,TRBV25-1,-,CASSQTDSNQPQHF,TGTGCCAGCAGTCAGACAGATAGCAATCAGCCCCAGCATTTT
-,TRBJ1-1,TRBV16,-,CASSQSPENTEAFF,TGTGCCAGCAGCCAATCGCCGGAGAACACTGAAGCTTTCTTT
-,TRBJ2-7,TRBV29-1,-,CSVEDGSGSYEQYF,TGCAGCGTTGAAGACGGGTCAGGTTCCTACGAGCAGTACTTC
-,TRBJ2-7,TRBV5-1,-,CASSYTGNYEQYF,TGCGCCAGCAGCTATACGGGGAACTACGAGCAGTACTTC
-,TRBJ2-2,TRBV3-1,TRBD1,CASSHHSGQGGLANTGELFF,TGTGCCAGCAGCCATCACTCTGGACAGGGGGGACTAGCGAACACCGGGGAGCTGTTTTTT
few,TRBJ2-1,TRBV7-2,-,CASSLRMYEQFF,TGTGCCAGCAGCTTAAGAATGTATGAGCAGTTCTTC
few,TRBJ2-4,TRBV4-3,-,CASSQDPPGRLAKNIQYF,TGCGCCAGCAGCCAAGATCCACCCGGGCGACTAGCCAAAAACATTCAGTACTTC
-,TRBJ2-3,TRBV5-1,-,CASSLDSYGDTQYF,TGCGCCAGCAGCTTGGACAGTTATGGGGATACGCAGTATTTT
few,TRBJ2-5,TRBV7-6,TRBD2,CASSVAGLAGETQYF,TGTGCCAGCAGCGTAGCTGGACTAGCGGGGGAGACCCAGTACTTC
-,TRBJ2-7,TRBV12-3/TRBV12-4,-,CASKRGSYEQYF,TGTGCCAGCAAGAGGGGATCCTACGAGCAGTACTTC
few,TRBJ1-5,TRBV6-7,TRBD1,CASSPVLLGTGRSTRLNQPQHF,TGTGCCAGCAGTCCCGTACTGCTAGGGACAGGTAGAAGTACCCGTTTGAATCAGCCCCAGCATTTT
-,TRBJ2-5,TRBV7-4,TRBD2,CASSLSLAGGCQETQYF,TGTGCCAGCAGCTTATCTCTAGCGGGAGGATGCCAAGAGACCCAGTACTTC
-,TRBJ1-1,TRBV4-1,-,CASRRDALSWDTEAFF,TGCGCCAGCAGACGGGACGCCCTCAGTTGGGACACTGAAGCTTTCTTT
few,TRBJ2-7,TRBV5-8,-,CASSLGGQASYEQYF,TGTGCCAGCAGCTTGGGAGGGCAGGCTTCCTACGAGCAGTACTTC
-,TRBJ2-1,TRBV5-4,-,CASSFIASNDEQFF,TGTGCCAGCAGCTTTATAGCCTCTAACGATGAGCAGTTCTTC